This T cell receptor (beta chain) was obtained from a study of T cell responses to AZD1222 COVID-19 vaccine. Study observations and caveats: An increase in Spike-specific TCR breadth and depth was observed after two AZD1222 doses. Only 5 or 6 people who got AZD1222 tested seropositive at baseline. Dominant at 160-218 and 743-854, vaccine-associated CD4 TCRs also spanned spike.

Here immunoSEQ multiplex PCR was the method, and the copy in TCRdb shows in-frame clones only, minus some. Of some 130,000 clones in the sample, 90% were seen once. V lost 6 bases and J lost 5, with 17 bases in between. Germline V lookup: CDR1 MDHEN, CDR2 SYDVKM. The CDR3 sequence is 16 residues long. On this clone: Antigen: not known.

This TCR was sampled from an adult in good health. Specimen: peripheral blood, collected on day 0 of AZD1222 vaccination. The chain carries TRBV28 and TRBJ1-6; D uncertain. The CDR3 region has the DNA TGTGCCAGCAGAGACCTCTCAAAGGGTAATAATTCACCCCTCCACTTT. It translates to CASRDLSKGNNSPLHF.